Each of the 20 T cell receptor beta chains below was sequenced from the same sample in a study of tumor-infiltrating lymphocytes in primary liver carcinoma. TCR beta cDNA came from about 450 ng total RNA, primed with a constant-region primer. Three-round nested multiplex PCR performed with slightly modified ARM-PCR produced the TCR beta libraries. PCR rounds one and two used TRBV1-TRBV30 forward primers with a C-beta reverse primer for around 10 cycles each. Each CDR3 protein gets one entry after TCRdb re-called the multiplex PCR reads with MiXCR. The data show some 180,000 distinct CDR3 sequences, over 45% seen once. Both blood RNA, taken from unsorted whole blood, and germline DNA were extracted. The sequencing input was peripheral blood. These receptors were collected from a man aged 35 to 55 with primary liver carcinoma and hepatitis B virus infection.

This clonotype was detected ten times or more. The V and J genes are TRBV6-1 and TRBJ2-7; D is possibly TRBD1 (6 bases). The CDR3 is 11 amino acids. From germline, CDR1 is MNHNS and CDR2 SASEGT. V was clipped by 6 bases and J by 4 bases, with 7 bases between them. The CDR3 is CASSRGYEQYF. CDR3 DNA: TGTGCCAGCAGCAGGGGTTACGAGCAGTACTTC.

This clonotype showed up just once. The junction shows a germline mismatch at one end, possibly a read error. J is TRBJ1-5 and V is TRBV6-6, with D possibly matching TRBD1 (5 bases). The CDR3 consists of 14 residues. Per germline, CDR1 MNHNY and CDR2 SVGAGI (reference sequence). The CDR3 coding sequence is TGTGCCAGCAGTGGGGACGCTAGCAATCAACCCCAGCATTTT. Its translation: CASSGDASNQPQHF.

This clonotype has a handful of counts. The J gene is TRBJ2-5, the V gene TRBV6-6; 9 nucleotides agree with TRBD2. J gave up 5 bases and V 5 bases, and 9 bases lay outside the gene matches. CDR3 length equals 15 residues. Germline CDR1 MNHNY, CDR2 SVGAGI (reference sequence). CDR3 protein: CASSTLLAGGETQYF. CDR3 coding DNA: TGTGCCAGCAGTACACTCCTGGCGGGAGGGGAGACCCAGTACTTC.

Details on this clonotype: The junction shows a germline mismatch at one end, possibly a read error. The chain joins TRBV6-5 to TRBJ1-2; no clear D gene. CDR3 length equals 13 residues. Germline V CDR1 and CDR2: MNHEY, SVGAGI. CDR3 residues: CAGRPGRGEGYTF. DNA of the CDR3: TGTGCCGGCAGACCGGGCAGAGGAGAGGGCTACACCTTC.

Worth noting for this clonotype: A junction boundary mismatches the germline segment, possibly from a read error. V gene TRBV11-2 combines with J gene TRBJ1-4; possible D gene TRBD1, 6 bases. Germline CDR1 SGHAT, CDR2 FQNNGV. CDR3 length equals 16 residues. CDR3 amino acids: CASSFTPGARKEKLSF. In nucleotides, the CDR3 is TGTGCCAGCAGCTTTACTCCGGGGGCCAGAAAGGAAAAACTGTCTTTT. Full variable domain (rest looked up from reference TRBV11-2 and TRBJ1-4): EAGVAQSPRYKIIEKRQSVAFWCNPISGHATLYWYQQILGQGPKLLIQFQNNGVVDDSQLPKDRFSAERLKGVDSTLKIQPAKLEDSAVYLCASSFTPGARKEKLSFGSGTQLSVL.

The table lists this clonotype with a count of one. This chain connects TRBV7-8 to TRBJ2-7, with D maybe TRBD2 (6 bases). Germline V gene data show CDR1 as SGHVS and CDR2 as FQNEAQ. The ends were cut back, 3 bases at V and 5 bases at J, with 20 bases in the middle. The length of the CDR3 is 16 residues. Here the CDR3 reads CASSLRVAGLIHEQYF. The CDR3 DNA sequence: TGTGCCAGCAGCTTGCGGGTGGCGGGATTAATCCACGAGCAGTACTTC.

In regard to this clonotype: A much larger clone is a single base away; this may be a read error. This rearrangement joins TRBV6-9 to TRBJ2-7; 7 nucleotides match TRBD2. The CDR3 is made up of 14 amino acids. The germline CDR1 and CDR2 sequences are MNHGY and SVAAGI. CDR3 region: CASSYSGRDYEQHF. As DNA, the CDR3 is TGTGCCAGCAGTTATTCGGGGCGGGACTACGAGCAGCACTTC.

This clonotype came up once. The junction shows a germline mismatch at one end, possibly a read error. Written as DNA, the CDR3 is TGTGCCAACAGCTTACCACAGGGTCGAGGCAATGAGCAGTTCTTC. The encoded protein is CANSLPQGRGNEQFF. The chain has TRBV7-9 and TRBJ2-1; TRBD1 might be the D (6 bases). Germline values: CDR1 SEHNR, CDR2 FQNEAQ (reference sequence). This CDR3 is built from 15 residues.

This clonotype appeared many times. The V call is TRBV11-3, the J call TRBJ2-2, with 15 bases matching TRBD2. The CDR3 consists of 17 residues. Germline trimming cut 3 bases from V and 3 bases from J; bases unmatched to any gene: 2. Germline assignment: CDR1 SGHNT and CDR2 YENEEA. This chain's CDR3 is CASSFGTSGRYTGELFF. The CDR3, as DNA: TGTGCCAGCAGCTTTGGGACTAGCGGGAGGTACACCGGGGAGCTGTTTTTT.

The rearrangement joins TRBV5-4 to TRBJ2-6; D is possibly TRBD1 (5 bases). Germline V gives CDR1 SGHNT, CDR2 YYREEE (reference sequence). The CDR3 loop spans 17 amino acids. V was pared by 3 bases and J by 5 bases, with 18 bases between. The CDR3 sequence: CASSYQGRPGRANVLTF. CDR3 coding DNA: TGTGCCAGCAGCTACCAGGGCCGACCCGGGCGGGCCAACGTCCTGACTTTC.

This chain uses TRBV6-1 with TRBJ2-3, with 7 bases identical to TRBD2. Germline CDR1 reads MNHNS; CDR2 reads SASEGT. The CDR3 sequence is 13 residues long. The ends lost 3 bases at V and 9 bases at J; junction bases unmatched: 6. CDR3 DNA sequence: TGTGCCAGCAGTGAGGGTTGGGGGGGGACGCAGTATTTT. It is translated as CASSEGWGGTQYF.

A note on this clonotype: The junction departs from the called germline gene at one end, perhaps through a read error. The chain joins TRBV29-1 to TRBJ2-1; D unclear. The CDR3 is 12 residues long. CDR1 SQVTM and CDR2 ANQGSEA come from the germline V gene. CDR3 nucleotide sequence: TGCAGCGTTGACGAGGTGTACATTGAGCAGTTCTTC. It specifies CSVDEVYIEQFF.

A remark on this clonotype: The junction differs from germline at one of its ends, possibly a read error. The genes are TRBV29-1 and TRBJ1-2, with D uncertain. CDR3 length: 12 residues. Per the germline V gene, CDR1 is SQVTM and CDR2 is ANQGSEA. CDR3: CSVAHSNYGCTF. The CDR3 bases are TGCAGCGTTGCACATTCCAACTATGGCTGCACCTTC.

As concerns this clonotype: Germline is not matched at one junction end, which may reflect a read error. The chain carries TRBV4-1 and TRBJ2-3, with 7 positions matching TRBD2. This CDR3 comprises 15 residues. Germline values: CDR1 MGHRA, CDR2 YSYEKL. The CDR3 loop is CASSRGAGETNTQYF. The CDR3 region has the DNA TGCGCCAGCAGCCGGGGTGCGGGAGAGACAAATACGCAGTACTTT.

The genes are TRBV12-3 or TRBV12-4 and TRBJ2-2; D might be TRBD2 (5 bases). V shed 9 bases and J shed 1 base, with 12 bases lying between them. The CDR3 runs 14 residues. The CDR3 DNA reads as TGTGCCAGTAGAGCGGTAGGGAACACCGGGGAGCTGTTTTTT. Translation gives CASRAVGNTGELFF.

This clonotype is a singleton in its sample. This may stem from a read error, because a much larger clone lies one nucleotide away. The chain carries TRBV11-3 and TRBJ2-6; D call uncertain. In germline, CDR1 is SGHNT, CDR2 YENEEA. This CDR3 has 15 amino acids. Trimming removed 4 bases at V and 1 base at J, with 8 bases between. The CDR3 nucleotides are TGTGCCAGCAGCTCGACGGATTCTGGGGCCAACGTCCTGACTTTC. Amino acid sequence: CASSSTDSGANVLTF.

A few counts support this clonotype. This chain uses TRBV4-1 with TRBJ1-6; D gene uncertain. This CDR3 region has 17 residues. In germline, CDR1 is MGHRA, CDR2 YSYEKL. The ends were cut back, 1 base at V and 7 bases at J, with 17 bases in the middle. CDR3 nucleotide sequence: TGCGCCAGCAGCCAAGGCGGCAGCGGACTTGGAAATTCACCCCTCCACTTT. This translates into CASSQGGSGLGNSPLHF.

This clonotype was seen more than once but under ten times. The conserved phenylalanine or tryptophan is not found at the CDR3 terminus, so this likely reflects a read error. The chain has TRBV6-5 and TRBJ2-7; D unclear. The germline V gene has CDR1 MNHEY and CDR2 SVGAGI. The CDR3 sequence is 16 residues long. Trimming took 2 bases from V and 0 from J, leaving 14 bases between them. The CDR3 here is CASSYATLDSSYEQYL. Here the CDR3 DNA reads TGTGCCAGCAGTTACGCGACACTCGATAGCTCCTACGAGCAGTACCTC.

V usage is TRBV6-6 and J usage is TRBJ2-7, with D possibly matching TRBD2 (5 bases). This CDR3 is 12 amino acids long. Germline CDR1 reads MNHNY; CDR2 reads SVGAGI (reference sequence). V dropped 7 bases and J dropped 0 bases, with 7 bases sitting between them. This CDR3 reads CASMEDSYEQYF. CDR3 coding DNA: TGTGCCAGCATGGAGGACTCCTACGAGCAGTACTTC.

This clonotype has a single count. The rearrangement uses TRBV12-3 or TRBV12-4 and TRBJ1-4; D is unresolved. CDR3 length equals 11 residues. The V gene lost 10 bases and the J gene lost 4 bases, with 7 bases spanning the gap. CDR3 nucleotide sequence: TGTGCCAACGCCGTTAATGAAAAACTGTTTTTT. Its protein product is CANAVNEKLFF.